The T cell receptor (beta chain) under discussion was sequenced for a study of vaccination effects on CD4 cells after COVID-19 (dated by TCRdb to between 2020 and 2023). Regarding the complete study: Each participant got two doses of an mRNA SARS-CoV-2 vaccine, either BNT162b2 or mRNA-1273. Altogether, around ten COVID-19 convalescent patients and several SARS-CoV-2-naive healthy vaccine recipients made up the full study. The Oncomine TCR Beta short-read assay on an Illumina iSeq 100 was used to sequence cultures from other donors in the study. SARS-CoV-2 spike-specific CD4+ TCR repertoires from before and after mRNA vaccination were compared in COVID-19 convalescent patients and in infection-naive vaccine recipients. On the study overall, not on this receptor specifically: Limitations of the study were the small number of convalescent patients and the absence of early post-infection timepoints. Marked clonal contraction was observed in both infection-induced and vaccine-induced clones at late post-vaccination timepoints, consistent with waning T cell responses. Among healthy vaccine recipients, nearly all vaccine-induced clones were SARS-CoV-2 mono-reactive, and only 1 of 255 was cross-reactive with common cold coronaviruses.

To identify antigen-specific CD4+ T cell clonotypes by their expansion, the ViraFEST assay first stimulated PBMC with viral peptide pools and then applied TCR sequencing. After less than 13 days of culture, CD4+ T cells were isolated with the EasySep CD4+ T cell isolation kit. Healthy vaccine recipients had no prior SARS-CoV-2 infection, confirmed by negative nucleocapsid antibodies before and after vaccination. Approximately 2 million PBMC per well were cultured with 8.5 to 10 ug/ml peptides in IMDM containing around 5.3% human AB serum, approximately 10 IU/ml IL-2 and gentamicin. On days 3 and 7, half of the culture medium was replaced with fresh IL-2-containing medium. Unless noted otherwise, every peptide stimulation condition was grown in triplicate wells. Using Ficoll-Paque Plus gradient centrifugation, PBMC were separated from whole blood and then either used fresh or cryopreserved at -140C. Overlapping peptide pools spanned the spike proteins of SARS-CoV-2 and the common cold coronaviruses HCoV-NL63, HCoV-OC43 and HCoV-229E. The QIAamp micro DNA kit was used to extract genomic DNA from the cultured CD4+ T cells.

From cysteine to phenylalanine, the CDR3 is 13 amino acids long. Only the CDR3 portion is preserved as DNA: 39 bases, with reading frame beginning at the first base. The germline V gene supplies CDR1 KGHDR and CDR2 SFDVKD. Germline trimming amounts to 9 bases on V and 3 bases on J, with 4 as the count of junction bases outside the gene matches. As for this clone: The specificity of this receptor is unknown. Per-base qualities were not stored, and no clone one base away is much larger.

The library was generated by the immunoSEQ multiplex PCR assay. DNA from the cultured, isolated CD4+ T cells was subjected to TCR beta CDR3 sequencing. The source study handled its data this way. Non-productive TCR sequences were removed and reads were trimmed to the CDR3 region, keeping CDR3s of at least 7 amino acids. Antigen-specific clonotypes were identified using the MANAFEST web app by comparison of expansion in peptide wells against reference cultures. To count as positive, a clone had to show expansion at FDR<0.05 compared with the reference and with all other wells, an odds ratio above 5, and a frequency above 0.1% in two replicate wells. Clonotypes significantly expanded in SARS-CoV-2 spike wells and in at least one common cold coronavirus spike condition were defined as cross-reactive. Using the stringdist R package, CDR3 similarity was measured by Levenshtein distance, and unrooted trees were constructed with ape in R 3.6.1. TCRdb retrieved this table from immuneACCESS and kept in-frame rearrangements only. Not all clones are present; in checked studies, unresolved V genes account for under half, and no reason is known for the remainder. That table supplies the V and J calls and clone size; D and trimming were determined from the DNA. The sample records about 28,000 clones, about 80% of which are singletons. The top ten hold about 32% of the sample.

The rearrangement combines TRBV24-1 with TRBJ2-1, with TRBD2 identical over 7 junction bases. The receptor was isolated from a human donor who received a COVID-19 vaccine. The sample here was CD4+ T cells from PBMCs cultured with SARS-CoV-2 spike peptides, taken before COVID-19 vaccination. The intended sense of this specimen's cell subset or site label: SARS-CoV-2 spike overlapping peptide pool stimulation. The base sequence is TGTGCCACCGAGCGGGAAGGCTACAATGAGCAGTTCTTC. It translates to CATEREGYNEQFF.